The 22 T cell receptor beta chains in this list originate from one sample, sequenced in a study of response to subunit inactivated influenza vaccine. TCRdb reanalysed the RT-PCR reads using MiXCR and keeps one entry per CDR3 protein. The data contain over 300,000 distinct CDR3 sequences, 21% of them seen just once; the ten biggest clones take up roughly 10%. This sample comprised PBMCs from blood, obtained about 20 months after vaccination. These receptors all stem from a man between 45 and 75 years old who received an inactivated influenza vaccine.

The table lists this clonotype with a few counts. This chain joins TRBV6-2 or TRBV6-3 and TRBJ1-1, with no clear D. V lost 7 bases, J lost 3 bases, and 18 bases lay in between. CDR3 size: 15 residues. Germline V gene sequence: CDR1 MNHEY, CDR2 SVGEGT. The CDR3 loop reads CASNARAFGDTEAFF. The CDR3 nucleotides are TGTGCCAGCAATGCGAGGGCTTTCGGAGACACTGAAGCTTTCTTT.

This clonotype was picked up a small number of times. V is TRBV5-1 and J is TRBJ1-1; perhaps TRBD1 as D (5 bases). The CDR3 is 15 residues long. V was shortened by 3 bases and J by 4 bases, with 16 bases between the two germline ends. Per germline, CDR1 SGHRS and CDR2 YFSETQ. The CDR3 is CASSWDYEGGTEAFF. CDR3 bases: TGCGCCAGCAGCTGGGACTATGAGGGCGGCACTGAAGCTTTCTTT.

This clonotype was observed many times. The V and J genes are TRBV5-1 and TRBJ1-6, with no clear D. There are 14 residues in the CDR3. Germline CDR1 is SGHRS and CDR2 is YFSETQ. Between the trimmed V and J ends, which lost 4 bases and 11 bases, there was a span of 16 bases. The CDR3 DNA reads TGCGCCAGCAGCCTCGGGTCCCTAGGAACACCCCTCCACTTT. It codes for CASSLGSLGTPLHF.

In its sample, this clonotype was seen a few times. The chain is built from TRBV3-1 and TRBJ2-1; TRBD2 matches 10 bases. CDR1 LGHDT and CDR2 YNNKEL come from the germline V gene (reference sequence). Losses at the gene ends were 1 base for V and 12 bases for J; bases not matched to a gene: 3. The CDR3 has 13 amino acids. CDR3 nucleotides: TGTGCCAGCAGCCAAGTGAGCGGGGGGGGGCAGTTCTTC. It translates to CASSQVSGGGQFF.

For the CDR3, the DNA is TGTGCCAGCAGCCGACTCCAGACAGGACCGAAAATCCAAGAGACCCAGTACTTC. It yields the protein CASSRLQTGPKIQETQYF. J is TRBJ2-5 and V is TRBV6-4; the D gene is possibly TRBD1 (6 bases). CDR1 MRHNA and CDR2 SNTAGT come from the germline V gene. V dropped 6 bases and J dropped 1 base, with 24 bases sitting between them. This CDR3 region has 18 residues.

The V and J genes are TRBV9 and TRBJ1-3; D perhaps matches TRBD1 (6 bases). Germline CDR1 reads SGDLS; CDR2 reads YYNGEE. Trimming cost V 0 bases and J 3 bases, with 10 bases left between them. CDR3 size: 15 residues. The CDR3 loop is CASSVAGTSGNTIYF. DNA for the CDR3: TGTGCCAGCAGCGTAGCGGGGACAAGTGGAAACACCATATATTTT.

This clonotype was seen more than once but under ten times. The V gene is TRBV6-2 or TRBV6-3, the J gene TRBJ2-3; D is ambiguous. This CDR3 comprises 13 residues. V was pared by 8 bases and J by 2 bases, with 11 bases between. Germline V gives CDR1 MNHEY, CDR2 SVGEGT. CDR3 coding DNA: TGTGCCAGCCAGGAAACGAACACAGATACGCAGTATTTT. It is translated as CASQETNTDTQYF.

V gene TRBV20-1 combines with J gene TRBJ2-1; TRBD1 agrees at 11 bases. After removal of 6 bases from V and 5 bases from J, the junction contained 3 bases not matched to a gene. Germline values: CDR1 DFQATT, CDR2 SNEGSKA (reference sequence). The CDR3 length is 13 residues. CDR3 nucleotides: TGCAGTGCCGGGACAGGGGGGGACAATGAGCAGTTCTTC. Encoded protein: CSAGTGGDNEQFF.

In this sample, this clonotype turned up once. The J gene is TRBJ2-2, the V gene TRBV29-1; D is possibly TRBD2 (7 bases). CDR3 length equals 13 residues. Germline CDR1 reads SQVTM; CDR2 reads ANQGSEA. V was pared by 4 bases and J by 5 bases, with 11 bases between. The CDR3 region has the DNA TGCAGCGTTGCGGGGGGCTATACCGGGGAGCTGTTTTTT. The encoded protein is CSVAGGYTGELFF.

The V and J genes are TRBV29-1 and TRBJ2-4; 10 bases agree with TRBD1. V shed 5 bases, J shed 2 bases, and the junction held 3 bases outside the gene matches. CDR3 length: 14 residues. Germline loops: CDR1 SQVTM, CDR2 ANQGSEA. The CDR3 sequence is CSVQTGGPKNIQYF. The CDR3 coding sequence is TGCAGCGTTCAGACAGGGGGCCCCAAAAACATTCAGTACTTC.

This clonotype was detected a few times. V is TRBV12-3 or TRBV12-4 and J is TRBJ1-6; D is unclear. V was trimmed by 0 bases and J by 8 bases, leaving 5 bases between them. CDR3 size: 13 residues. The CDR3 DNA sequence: TGTGCCAGCAGTTTAGCGACGGATTCACCCCTCCACTTT. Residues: CASSLATDSPLHF.

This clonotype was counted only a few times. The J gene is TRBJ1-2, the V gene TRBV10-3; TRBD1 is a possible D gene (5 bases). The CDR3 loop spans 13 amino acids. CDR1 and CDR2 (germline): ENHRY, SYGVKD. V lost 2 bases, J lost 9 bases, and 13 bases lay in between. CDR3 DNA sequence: TGTGCCATCAGTGAGGGGGGGGTAGTAAGCTACACCTTC. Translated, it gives CAISEGGVVSYTF.

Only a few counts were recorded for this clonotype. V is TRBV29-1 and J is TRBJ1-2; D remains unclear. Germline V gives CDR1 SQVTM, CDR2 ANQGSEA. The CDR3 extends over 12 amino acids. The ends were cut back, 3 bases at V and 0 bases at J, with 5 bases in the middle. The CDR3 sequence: CSVDGTNYGYTF. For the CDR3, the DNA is TGCAGCGTTGACGGTACTAACTATGGCTACACCTTC.

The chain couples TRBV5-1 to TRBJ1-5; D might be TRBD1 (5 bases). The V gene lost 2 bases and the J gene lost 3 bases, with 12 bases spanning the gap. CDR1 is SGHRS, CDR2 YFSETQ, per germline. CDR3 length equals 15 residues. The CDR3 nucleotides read TGCGCCAGCAGCTTAGGGGTGTCCCCCAATCAGCCCCAGCATTTT. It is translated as CASSLGVSPNQPQHF.

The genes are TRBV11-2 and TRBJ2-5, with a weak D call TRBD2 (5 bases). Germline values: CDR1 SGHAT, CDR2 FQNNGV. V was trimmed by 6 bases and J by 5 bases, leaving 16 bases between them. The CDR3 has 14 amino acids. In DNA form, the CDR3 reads TGTGCCAGCAGAGACCTCCGCCGAGGGGAGACCCAGTACTTC. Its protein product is CASRDLRRGETQYF.

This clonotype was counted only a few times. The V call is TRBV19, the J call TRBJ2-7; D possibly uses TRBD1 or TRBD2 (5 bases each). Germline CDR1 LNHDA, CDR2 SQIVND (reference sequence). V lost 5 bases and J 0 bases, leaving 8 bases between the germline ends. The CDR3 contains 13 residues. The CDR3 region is CASSPGASYEQYF. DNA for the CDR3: TGTGCCAGTAGTCCCGGGGCCTCCTACGAGCAGTACTTC.

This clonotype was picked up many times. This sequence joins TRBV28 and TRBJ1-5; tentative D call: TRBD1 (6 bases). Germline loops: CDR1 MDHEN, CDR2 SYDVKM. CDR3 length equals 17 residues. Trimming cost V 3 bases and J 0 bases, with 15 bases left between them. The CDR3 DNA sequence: TGTGCCAGCAGTTTCCCTACGGCGGGGGCTAGCAATCAGCCCCAGCATTTT. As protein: CASSFPTAGASNQPQHF.

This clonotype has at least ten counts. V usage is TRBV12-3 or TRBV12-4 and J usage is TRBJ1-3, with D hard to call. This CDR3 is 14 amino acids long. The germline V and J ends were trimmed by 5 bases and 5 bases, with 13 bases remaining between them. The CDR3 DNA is TGTGCCAGCAGTCGACCGTATGTTAGAAACACCATATATTTT. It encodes CASSRPYVRNTIYF.

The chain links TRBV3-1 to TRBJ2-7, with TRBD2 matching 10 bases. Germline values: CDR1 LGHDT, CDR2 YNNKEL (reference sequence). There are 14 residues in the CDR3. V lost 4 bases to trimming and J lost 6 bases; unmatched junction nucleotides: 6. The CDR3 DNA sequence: TGTGCCAGCAGCCCGTTTAGCGGGAGGCGCGAGCAGTACTTC. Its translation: CASSPFSGRREQYF.

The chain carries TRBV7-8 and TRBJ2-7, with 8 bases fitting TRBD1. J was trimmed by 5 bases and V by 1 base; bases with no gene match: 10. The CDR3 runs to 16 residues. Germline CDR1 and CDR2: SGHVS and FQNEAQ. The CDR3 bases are TGTGCCAGCAGCTTAGGAGCTCGGACAGGGAACCACGAGCAGTACTTC. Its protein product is CASSLGARTGNHEQYF.

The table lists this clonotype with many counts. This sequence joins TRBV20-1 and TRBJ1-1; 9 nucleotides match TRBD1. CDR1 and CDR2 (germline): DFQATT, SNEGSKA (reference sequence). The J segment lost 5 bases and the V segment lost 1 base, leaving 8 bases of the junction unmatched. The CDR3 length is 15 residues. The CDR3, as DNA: TGCAGTGCTAGAGCCGGACAGGGGCTGGGGACTGAAGCTTTCTTT. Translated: CSARAGQGLGTEAFF.

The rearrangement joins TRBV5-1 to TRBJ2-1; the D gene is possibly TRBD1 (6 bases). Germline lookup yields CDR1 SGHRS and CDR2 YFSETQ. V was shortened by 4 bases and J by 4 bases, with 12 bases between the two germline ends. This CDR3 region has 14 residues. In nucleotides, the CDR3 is TGCGCCAGCAGCATACTGACAGGATACAATGAGCAGTTCTTC. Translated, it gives CASSILTGYNEQFF. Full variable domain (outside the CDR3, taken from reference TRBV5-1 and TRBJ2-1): KAGVTQTPRYLIKTRGQQVTLSCSPISGHRSVSWYQQTPGQGLQFLFEYFSETQRNKGNFPGRFSGRQFSNSRSEMNVSTLELGDSALYLCASSILTGYNEQFFGPGTRLTVL.